This TCR beta chain is from a study of blood T cell repertoires in COVID-19. At the level of the study: The origin of the acute and convalescent COVID-19 samples was the United States, Italy and Spain. PBMCs, B-cell-depleted T cells, or T cells were the source of the cDNA or gDNA that made up the material.

The germline V gene encodes CDR1 KGHSH and CDR2 LQKENI. V lost 0 bases, J lost 4 bases, and 1 base stayed unmatched. This CDR3 has 15 residues. In the authors' workflow: Amplification of reference gene primers was used by the study to estimate nucleated cell counts. Sequencing was performed with immunoSEQ multiplex PCR; in TCRdb, only in-frame clones are kept and a portion is missing. V, J and clone size reflect that table, while D and trimming were determined from the DNA. The sample shows over 250,000 clones, about nine tenths of them seen only once. This sequence was found in a man aged 45-65 years with acute or convalescent COVID-19. Input material: peripheral blood. The chain employs TRBV18 and TRBJ2-7; TRBD2 aligns across 12 bases. The CDR3 nucleotides are TGTGCCAGCTCACCACCGGGACTAGCGGGTTACGAGCAGTACTTC. Residues: CASSPPGLAGYEQYF.